Sequencing of this T cell receptor beta chain was carried out in a study of blood T cell repertoires in COVID-19. Study as a whole: Sources were T cells, B-cell-depleted T cells, or PBMCs; the material itself was cDNA or gDNA.

This clone was detected only once. From germline, CDR1 is ENHRY and CDR2 SYGVKD. This CDR3 is 12 amino acids long. V lost 11 bases and J lost 2; bases outside the gene matches: 4. Generated by immunoSEQ multiplex PCR, the TCRdb table keeps only in-frame clones and is missing some. Of 200,000 to 300,000 clones in the sample, approximately 78% were seen once. The receptor was isolated from a woman aged 55 to 70 with active or convalescent COVID-19. The sequencing sample was made of peripheral blood. The genes are TRBV10-3 and TRBJ2-7; TRBD1 matches at 9 bases. The DNA for the CDR3 is TGTGCCGCCGGGACAGGGACCTACGAGCAGTACTTC. This translates into CAAGTGTYEQYF.